This T cell receptor (beta chain) was sequenced during a study of sequential checkpoint blockade in melanoma. At the level of the study: Patients were randomized 1:1 to nivolumab-then-ipilimumab or ipilimumab-then-nivolumab first-line.

Treatment reported: randomized to nivolumab then ipilimumab (arm A) or the reverse (arm B). None of the patients previously received DNA-damaging chemotherapy. Sorted cells were live CD3+CD8+, lacking CD19 and CD56, from PBMCs. This table comes from immunoSEQ multiplex PCR, and its TCRdb copy is limited to in-frame clones, with some not included. The sample comprises 5,900 or so clones, 53% of which are singletons, and about 41% rests with the top ten. This CDR3 region has 15 residues. The germline V gene encodes CDR1 MDHEN and CDR2 SYDVKM. Trimming stripped 5 bases from V and 3 bases from J, with 13 bases between.

Sequenced here: CD8+ T cells sorted from blood (inferred from file names), sampled from a patient given nivolumab and ipilimumab in sequence. This sequence was found in a human donor with melanoma. The gene calls are TRBV28 and TRBJ2-2; D perhaps matches TRBD2 (7 bases). The CDR3 protein is CASSGSGTYTGELFF. In DNA form, the CDR3 reads TGTGCCAGCAGTGGCAGCGGGACATACACCGGGGAGCTGTTTTTT.